The clone carrying this T cell receptor beta chain was counted a few times. Its specificity is unknown. This sample stems from a study of molecular identifiers for immune sequencing clone quantification. Background on the study: Replicate runs used RNA from about 20,000 or 100,000 naive CD8 cells, which was split five ways into aliquots, and four of those aliquots were then sequenced. General study results and limits: Clones above 20 RNA copies contained over 97% of effector molecules and under 1% of naive molecules. In cases of identical TCR molecules sharing a barcode, highly expanded clone sizes could be underestimated.

TCR libraries were built in bulk with a published protocol and specific TCR primers. In TCRdb, the PCR reads were re-called with MiXCR into one record per CDR3 protein. Here the sample spans approximately 500,000 distinct CDR3 sequences, 25% being singletons. The length of the CDR3 is 14 residues. With 7 bases clipped from V and 3 bases from J, the junction kept 7 bases outside the gene matches. The sequencing input was naive CD8+ T cells from blood, with Jurkat cell RNA spiked in. The subset: FACS-sorted CD8+CD4-CCR7+CD45RA+ naive T cells. The sequence was collected from a human donor in good health. Some libraries in this study had Jurkat cell RNA spiked in. The V and J genes are TRBV12-3 or TRBV12-4 and TRBJ2-7; 9 bases fit TRBD2. For the CDR3, the DNA is TGTGCCAGCAATGTAGCGGGAGCGGGCTACGAGCAGTACTTC. Amino acid sequence: CASNVAGAGYEQYF.